Each of the 29 T cell receptor beta chains below was sequenced from the same sample in a study of human T cells and chemical hapten exposure. Noted time point: patch test 2, 6 weeks after DPC sensitization. Treatment defined: therapeutic diphenylcyclopropenone sensitization with weekly scalp DPC. TCRdb processed the RACE reads anew with MiXCR; each CDR3 protein has one entry. The sample contains just over 350,000 distinct CDR3 sequences, around 6% of which appear only once. Sequencing used whole blood, obtained in connection with sensitization to the hapten diphenylcyclopropenone (DPC). The receptors were gathered from a young woman with alopecia areata. Some clones in this sample may be carry-over from other donors' samples.

The gene calls are TRBV10-3 and TRBJ1-5, with D maybe TRBD1 (5 bases). The CDR3 sequence is 14 residues long. Trimming left V 10 bases short and J 3 bases short, with 16 bases between. Germline loops: CDR1 ENHRY, CDR2 SYGVKD. Here the CDR3 reads CATQPTASNQPQHF. CDR3 coding DNA: TGTGCCACACAACCGACAGCTTCCAATCAGCCCCAGCATTTT.

The chain joins TRBV10-3 to TRBJ2-3; a weak D match, TRBD1 (6 bases). Germline V gene data show CDR1 as ENHRY and CDR2 as SYGVKD. The CDR3 covers 15 residues. Trimming stripped 3 bases from V and 4 bases from J, with 14 bases between. In nucleotides, the CDR3 is TGTGCCATCAGTGATTTCAGGGGTATCCCAGATACGCAGTATTTT. Protein sequence: CAISDFRGIPDTQYF.

The V and J genes are TRBV5-1 and TRBJ2-5; 8 nucleotides agree with TRBD1. J was trimmed by 1 base and V by 2 bases; bases with no gene match: 1. The CDR3 loop spans 14 amino acids. The germline gives CDR1 SGHRS, CDR2 YFSETQ. CDR3 nucleotide sequence: TGCGCCAGCAGCTTCACAGGGGGCCAAGAGACCCAGTACTTC. Translating it yields CASSFTGGQETQYF.

The sample holds a few counts of this clonotype. The chain recombines TRBV11-2 with TRBJ2-3, with TRBD1 as a possible D gene (6 bases). The V gene's germline CDR1 is SGHAT and CDR2 FQNNGV. The V end was cut by 4 bases, the J end by 5 bases, with 19 bases between. The CDR3 totals 16 residues. For the CDR3, the DNA is TGTGCCAGCAGCTCCGTCCCAGGGGTCAGCGGAGATACGCAGTATTTT. Amino acid sequence: CASSSVPGVSGDTQYF.

This clonotype was counted many times. The gene calls are TRBV20-1 and TRBJ1-5; no clear D gene. Trimming stripped 1 base from V and 1 base from J, with 2 bases between. Germline CDR1 reads DFQATT; CDR2 reads SNEGSKA (reference sequence). There are 12 residues in the CDR3. The CDR3, as DNA: TGCAGTGCTAGAGTGAGCAATCAGCCCCAGCATTTT. This translates into CSARVSNQPQHF.

As concerns this clonotype: A much larger clone sits a single nucleotide away, making a read error possible. The chain carries TRBV7-3 and TRBJ2-6; D may be TRBD2 (5 bases). The CDR3 spans 16 residues. Germline V gene data show CDR1 as SGHTA and CDR2 as FQGTGA. As DNA, the CDR3 is TGTGCCAGCAGCTTATACGGCGCGGGTGGGACCAACGTCCTGACTTTC. Encoded protein: CASSLYGAGGTNVLTF.

There are many counts of this clonotype. The chain combines TRBV12-3 or TRBV12-4 with TRBJ1-2, with a tentative D call TRBD1 (5 bases). Trimming cost V 8 bases and J 3 bases, with 13 bases left between them. This CDR3 region has 13 residues. The CDR3 here is CASFDSHDYGYTF. The CDR3 bases are TGTGCCAGCTTTGACAGCCACGACTATGGCTACACCTTC.

This clonotype was seen many times. The V and J genes are TRBV6-1 and TRBJ1-1; 8 bases are shared with TRBD1. Germline CDR1 and CDR2: MNHNS and SASEGT. The CDR3 spans 16 residues. V dropped 5 bases and J dropped 0; count of bases not matched to a gene: 8. CDR3 coding DNA: TGTGCCAGCAGTAAGCTCCGGGACAGGATGAACACTGAAGCTTTCTTT. Translating gives CASSKLRDRMNTEAFF.

In its sample, this clonotype was seen a few times. This chain joins TRBV6-5 and TRBJ2-5, with 8 bases matching TRBD2. CDR1 and CDR2 (germline): MNHEY, SVGAGI. V shed 4 bases, J shed 4 bases, and the junction held 11 bases outside the gene matches. This CDR3 contains 16 residues. The CDR3 sequence: CASSSTGGQGGETQYF. The CDR3 DNA reads as TGTGCCAGCAGTTCCACGGGGGGGCAGGGAGGAGAGACCCAGTACTTC.

This clonotype was seen more than once but under ten times. Here the CDR3 reads CASSDDGPLNIQYF. In nucleotides, the CDR3 is TGTGCCAGCAGTGACGACGGCCCCCTTAACATTCAGTACTTC. V gene TRBV6-5 combines with J gene TRBJ2-4; no definite D call. CDR3 length: 14 amino acids. V was clipped by 5 bases and J by 7 bases, with 15 bases between them. Germline values: CDR1 MNHEY, CDR2 SVGAGI.

This clonotype has just a few counts. The chain recombines TRBV4-1 with TRBJ1-1, with unresolved D. Trimming removed 2 bases from V and 4 bases from J, with 14 bases in between. The CDR3 is made up of 15 amino acids. Per germline, CDR1 MGHRA and CDR2 YSYEKL. The CDR3 DNA reads as TGCGCCAGCAGCCAACCCCTCCAAGGGCCCACTGAAGCTTTCTTT. Translated, it gives CASSQPLQGPTEAFF.

This clonotype was recorded at least ten times. The chain combines TRBV20-1 with TRBJ2-1; D is undetermined. Germline CDR1 and CDR2: DFQATT and SNEGSKA (reference sequence). Deletions cut 6 bases from V and 5 bases from J, with 11 bases between. The CDR3 has 12 residues. The CDR3 DNA sequence: TGCAGTGCATCGGACGGAGACAATGAGCAGTTCTTC. Its translation is CSASDGDNEQFF.

This clonotype has just a few counts. The CDR3 bases are TGTGCCAGCAGTGCAACAGGGTTCACTGAAGCTTTCTTT. It is translated as CASSATGFTEAFF. The V call is TRBV12-3 or TRBV12-4, the J call TRBJ1-1, with D perhaps matching TRBD1 (6 bases). V was pared by 5 bases and J by 4 bases, with 11 bases between. CDR3 length: 13 residues.

This chain joins TRBV12-3 or TRBV12-4 and TRBJ1-2, with D unclear. This CDR3 spans 11 amino acids. Trimming shortened V by 5 bases and J by 5 bases, and 6 bases separated the two germline ends. The DNA of the CDR3 is TGTGCCAGCAGTACTCAATATGGCTACACCTTC. Protein product: CASSTQYGYTF.

This clonotype was seen more than once but under ten times. The chain uses TRBV28 and TRBJ2-7; D may correspond to TRBD1 or TRBD2 (6 bases each). V was clipped by 4 bases and J by 6 bases, with 10 bases between them. The CDR3 is 12 amino acids. CDR1 and CDR2 (germline): MDHEN, SYDVKM. The CDR3 DNA follows: TGTGCCAGCAGTTCACAGGGAGGCGAGCAGTACTTC. This translates into CASSSQGGEQYF. Using reference TRBV28 and TRBJ2-7 for the parts outside the CDR3, the full variable domain is DVKVTQSSRYLVKRTGEKVFLECVQDMDHENMFWYRQDPGLGLRLIYFSYDVKMKEKGDIPEGYSVSREKKERFSLILESASTNQTSMYLCASSSQGGEQYFGPGTRLTVT.

This clonotype was recorded many times. The chain couples TRBV4-3 to TRBJ1-1; weak D call: TRBD1 (6 bases). Trimming removed 0 bases at V and 4 bases at J, with 15 bases between. This CDR3 has 16 amino acids. Per the germline V gene, CDR1 is LGHNA and CDR2 is YSLEER. CDR3 sequence (DNA): TGCGCCAGCAGCCAAGATGGGGAGGGGGGTATCACTGAAGCTTTCTTT. Residues: CASSQDGEGGITEAFF.

This clonotype was seen at least ten times. The chain employs TRBV4-3 and TRBJ1-6; possible D gene TRBD1, 6 bases. The V end lost 3 bases, the J end lost 10 bases, and 19 bases lay between the germline ends. CDR1 LGHNA and CDR2 YSLEER come from the germline V gene. The CDR3 totals 16 residues. Here the CDR3 reads CASSHGTIRGGSPLHF. CDR3 sequence (DNA): TGCGCCAGCAGCCATGGGACGATTAGAGGGGGATCACCCCTCCACTTT.

This clonotype has just a few counts. The rearrangement links TRBV20-1 to TRBJ1-4, with 7 bases identical to TRBD1. V was pared by 6 bases and J by 8 bases, with 12 bases of the junction left unmatched. Germline V gene data show CDR1 as DFQATT and CDR2 as SNEGSKA (reference sequence). The CDR3 is made up of 14 amino acids. The CDR3 spells CSARPAGGDEKLFF. For the CDR3, the DNA is TGCAGTGCCCGCCCCGCAGGGGGAGACGAAAAACTGTTTTTT.

This clonotype was seen more than once but under ten times. The chain couples TRBV6-4 to TRBJ2-3; D is undetermined. V was cut by 4 bases and J by 0 bases, with 11 bases left in between. The CDR3 sequence is 15 residues long. Germline V lookup: CDR1 MRHNA, CDR2 SNTAGT. The CDR3 DNA follows: TGTGCCAGCAGTGGCTCGGATTCTAGCACAGATACGCAGTATTTT. Its protein product is CASSGSDSSTDTQYF.

At least ten counts were recorded for this clonotype. The chain uses TRBV7-9 and TRBJ1-4, with D hard to call. V lost 5 bases and J 7 bases, leaving 14 bases between the germline ends. Looked up from germline, CDR1 is SEHNR and CDR2 is FQNEAQ (reference sequence). CDR3 size: 14 residues. CDR3 protein: CASSTGVVSEKLFF. For the CDR3, the DNA is TGTGCCAGCAGCACCGGGGTAGTTAGTGAAAAACTGTTTTTT.

This clonotype was seen more than once but under ten times. The V and J genes are TRBV4-1 and TRBJ2-4, with 7 bases fitting TRBD2. The CDR3 covers 18 residues. The V gene end was trimmed by 0 bases and the J gene end by 0 bases; junction bases not matched to a gene: 8. The germline gives CDR1 MGHRA, CDR2 YSYEKL. In DNA form, the CDR3 reads TGCGCCAGCAGCCAAGAGAGGGGAGGGAAATTAGCCAAAAACATTCAGTACTTC. It translates to CASSQERGGKLAKNIQYF.

This clonotype came up a few times. The J gene is TRBJ1-2, the V gene TRBV27; D remains ambiguous. Germline V gene sequence: CDR1 MNHEY, CDR2 SMNVEV (reference sequence). V lost 6 bases and J lost 0, with 8 bases in between. The CDR3 is made up of 13 amino acids. DNA for the CDR3: TGTGCCAGCAGCCCGAACCCTAACTATGGCTACACCTTC. This codes for CASSPNPNYGYTF.

This clonotype was seen ten or more times. The chain joins TRBV2 to TRBJ2-3; 7 nucleotides line up with TRBD2. The CDR3 sequence is 13 residues long. The V gene's germline CDR1 is SNHLY and CDR2 FYNNEI. The V segment lost 6 bases and the J segment 3 bases; nucleotides outside the gene matches: 3. The CDR3 loop is CASSRDYTDTQYF. DNA of the CDR3: TGTGCCAGCAGCCGGGACTATACAGATACGCAGTATTTT.

V gene TRBV6-2 or TRBV6-3 combines with J gene TRBJ1-1, with D tentatively TRBD1 (6 bases). V shed 6 bases and J shed 1 base, with 27 bases lying between them. The CDR3 covers 19 residues. In germline, CDR1 is MNHEY, CDR2 SVGEGT. The CDR3 spells CASSIAASTGFFENTEAFF. In nucleotides, the CDR3 is TGTGCCAGCAGCATAGCGGCCTCTACAGGGTTCTTTGAGAACACTGAAGCTTTCTTT.

This clonotype has a count of ten or more. The chain uses TRBV29-1 and TRBJ2-3; the D gene is possibly TRBD1 (7 bases). Germline loops: CDR1 SQVTM, CDR2 ANQGSEA. The CDR3 loop spans 19 amino acids. Between the trimmed V and J ends, which lost 4 bases and 0 bases, there was a span of 26 bases. The CDR3 DNA reads TGCAGCGTTGGACCAGGGGGGACAGCTCGGGATGAGAGCACAGATACGCAGTATTTT. Its translation: CSVGPGGTARDESTDTQYF.

J is TRBJ1-3 and V is TRBV6-5, with D possibly matching TRBD1 (6 bases). CDR1 is MNHEY, CDR2 SVGAGI, per germline. The V gene lost 0 bases and the J gene lost 2 bases, with 11 bases spanning the gap. The CDR3 is made up of 16 amino acids. The CDR3 sequence is CASSYSGTQTGNTIYF. DNA of the CDR3: TGTGCCAGCAGTTACTCTGGGACACAGACTGGAAACACCATATATTTT.

This clonotype was detected a few times. The chain carries TRBV12-3 or TRBV12-4 and TRBJ1-4; D remains unclear. V was shortened by 3 bases and J by 6 bases, with 2 bases between the two germline ends. This CDR3 is built from 11 residues. The DNA for the CDR3 is TGTGCCAGCAGTTTGTATGAAAAACTGTTTTTT. Protein sequence: CASSLYEKLFF.

This clonotype has more than one count but fewer than ten. The V call is TRBV27, the J call TRBJ2-5; unclear D gene. The CDR3 runs 14 residues. The V end lost 8 bases, the J end lost 2 bases, and 15 bases lay between the germline ends. Germline V gene data show CDR1 as MNHEY and CDR2 as SMNVEV (reference sequence). DNA for the CDR3: TGTGCCAGCTCCCGACACCGTTTTCAAGAGACCCAGTACTTC. Its translation is CASSRHRFQETQYF.

This chain links TRBV18 with TRBJ1-2; 10 bases are shared with TRBD1. The CDR3 loop spans 16 amino acids. CDR1 and CDR2 from the germline V gene are KGHSH and LQKENI. Trimming cost V 5 bases and J 6 bases; bases outside gene matches: 12. The CDR3 region has the DNA TGTGCCAGCTCATCAGCCGGGACAGGGGCCTGGAATGGCTACACCTTC. It is translated as CASSSAGTGAWNGYTF.